This TCR beta chain was identified during a study of T-cell memory formation after mild COVID-19. V dropped 7 bases and J dropped 1 base, with 16 bases sitting between them. The CDR3 loop spans 14 amino acids. In germline, CDR1 is SQVTM, CDR2 ANQGSEA. TCRdb reanalysed the 5' RACE reads using MiXCR and keeps one entry per CDR3 protein. Of roughly 200,000 distinct CDR3 sequences in the sample, roughly 17% were seen once. This chain uses TRBV29-1 with TRBJ1-1; the D gene is possibly TRBD1 (6 bases). The sequence derives from an adult woman who had mild COVID-19 (a few samples of this study predate the infection). Cell type and time point are not known. Sequenced material: PBMCs or a T cell subset sorted from them (not recorded which). In DNA form, the CDR3 reads TGCAGCGCGGGACACCCCGCAGAGAACACTGAAGCTTTCTTT. It translates to CSAGHPAENTEAFF. Complete variable domain (other parts from reference TRBV29-1 and TRBJ1-1): SAVISQKPSRDICQRGTSLTIQCQVDSQVTMMFWYRQQPGQSLTLIATANQGSEATYESGFVIDKFPISRPNLTFSTLTVSNMSPEDSSIYLCSAGHPAENTEAFFGQGTRLTVV.